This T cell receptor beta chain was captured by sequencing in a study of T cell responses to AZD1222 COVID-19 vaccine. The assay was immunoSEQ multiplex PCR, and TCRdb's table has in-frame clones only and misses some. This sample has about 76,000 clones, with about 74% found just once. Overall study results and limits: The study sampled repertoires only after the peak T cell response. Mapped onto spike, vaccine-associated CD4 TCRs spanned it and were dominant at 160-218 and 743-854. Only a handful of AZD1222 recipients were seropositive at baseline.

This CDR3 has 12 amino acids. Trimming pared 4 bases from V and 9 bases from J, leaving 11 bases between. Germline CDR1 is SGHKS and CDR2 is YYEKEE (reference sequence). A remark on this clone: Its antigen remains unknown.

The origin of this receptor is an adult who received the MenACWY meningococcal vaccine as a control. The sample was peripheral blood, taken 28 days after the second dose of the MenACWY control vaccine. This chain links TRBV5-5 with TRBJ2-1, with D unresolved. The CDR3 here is CASSPRTAEQFF. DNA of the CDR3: TGTGCCAGCAGCCCTAGGACGGCTGAGCAGTTCTTC. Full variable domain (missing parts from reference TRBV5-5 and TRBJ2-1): DAGVTQSPTHLIKTRGQQVTLRCSPISGHKSVSWYQQVLGQGPQFIFQYYEKEERGRGNFPDRFSARQFPNYSSELNVNALLLGDSALYLCASSPRTAEQFFGPGTRLTVL.